These 32 T cell receptor beta chains originate from one sample sequenced in a study of blood T cell repertoires in COVID-19. Profiling relied on immunoSEQ multiplex PCR, and the TCRdb table lists in-frame clones only, not all of them. The sample carries about 170,000 clones, approximately 80% recorded once. The sequencing input was peripheral blood. These receptors were obtained from a woman between 65 and 79 years old with COVID-19, enrolled during active disease.

The chain uses TRBV12-3 or TRBV12-4 and TRBJ1-6, with D possibly being TRBD1 (5 bases). V was pared by 4 bases and J by 10 bases, with 8 bases between. The CDR3 sequence is 12 residues long. The CDR3: CASSSGYSPLHF. CDR3 coding DNA: TGTGCCAGCAGTTCAGGGTACTCACCCCTCCACTTT.

This sequence joins TRBV3-1 (or the pseudogene TRBV3-2) and TRBJ2-1, with TRBD1 matching over 7 bases. Germline V lookup: CDR1 LGHDT, CDR2 YNNKEL (reference sequence). The V and J ends lost 7 bases and 1 base, in that order; junction bases with no gene match: 7. This CDR3 spans 15 amino acids. The chain's CDR3 is CASTLGQASYNEQFF. The CDR3 DNA reads TGTGCCAGCACCCTCGGACAGGCGTCCTACAATGAGCAGTTCTTC.

The V call is TRBV27, the J call TRBJ1-1; weak D call: TRBD1 (5 bases). Germline lookup yields CDR1 MNHEY and CDR2 SMNVEV (reference sequence). The CDR3 extends over 13 amino acids. Trimming stripped 7 bases from V and 7 bases from J, with 16 bases between. As DNA, the CDR3 is TGTGCCAGCAAGGGGCGGGGAGCGATTGAAGCTTTCTTT. As protein: CASKGRGAIEAFF.

The table lists this clone with a count of one. The chain couples TRBV2 to TRBJ2-3; D is possibly TRBD2 (6 bases). The V end lost 7 bases, the J end lost 6 bases, and 14 bases lay between the germline ends. This CDR3 spans 13 amino acids. CDR1 SNHLY and CDR2 FYNNEI come from the germline V gene. DNA for the CDR3: TGTGCCAGCAAGCCGGGAGTTTGGGATACGCAGTATTTT. Translation gives CASKPGVWDTQYF.

With regard to this clone: This same CDR3 is encoded by further DNA sequences in the sample. This chain connects TRBV7-8 to TRBJ2-7; D gene unclear. Germline values: CDR1 SGHVS, CDR2 FQNEAQ. The CDR3 extends over 16 amino acids. Trimming took 1 base from V and 4 from J, leaving 17 bases between them. This CDR3 is CASSLGTDNLVYEQYV. The CDR3, as DNA: TGTGCCAGCAGCTTAGGTACTGATAACCTAGTTTACGAGCAGTACGTC.

This chain uses TRBV28 with TRBJ1-3, with D perhaps matching TRBD1 (5 bases). V lost 4 bases and J lost 10, with 11 bases in between. CDR3 length: 12 amino acids. Per germline, CDR1 MDHEN and CDR2 SYDVKM. The CDR3 bases are TGTGCCAGCAGTTCGCCGGGGGATACCATATATTTT. Translated, it gives CASSSPGDTIYF.

This sequence joins TRBV5-1 and TRBJ2-5; 7 bases fit TRBD2. J was trimmed by 0 bases and V by 1 base; bases with no gene match: 12. CDR3 size: 18 residues. CDR1 is SGHRS, CDR2 YFSETQ, per germline. The CDR3 loop reads CASSLSGGGGFNQETQYF. CDR3 nucleotide sequence: TGCGCCAGCAGCTTGTCTGGCGGGGGTGGTTTCAACCAAGAGACCCAGTACTTC.

The chain couples TRBV19 to TRBJ2-1; 9 positions match TRBD2. CDR1 and CDR2 (germline): LNHDA, SQIVND (reference sequence). CDR3 length: 12 amino acids. The J segment lost 6 bases and the V segment lost 7 bases, leaving 1 base of the junction unmatched. This chain's CDR3 is CASNSGSNEQFF. CDR3 sequence (DNA): TGTGCCAGTAATAGCGGGAGCAATGAGCAGTTCTTC.

This clone turned up a few times. Other DNA sequences in the sample encode the same CDR3. This chain links TRBV2 with TRBJ1-6; 7 bases are a match to TRBD1. Germline CDR1 is SNHLY and CDR2 is FYNNEI. V trimming: 5 bases; J trimming: 8 bases; junction bases outside the gene matches: 6. The CDR3 consists of 14 residues. The CDR3, as DNA: TGTGCCAGCAGTCTAAGGGACAGAGATTCACCCCTCCACTTT. Its translation: CASSLRDRDSPLHF.

This clone has more than one count but fewer than ten. V is TRBV2 and J is TRBJ2-1; weak D call: TRBD2 (6 bases). CDR1 is SNHLY and CDR2 is FYNNEI in the germline V gene. The CDR3 has 12 amino acids. The ends were cut back, 9 bases at V and 5 bases at J, with 11 bases in the middle. This chain's CDR3 is CASGDFNNEQFF. As DNA, the CDR3 is TGTGCCAGTGGGGACTTTAACAATGAGCAGTTCTTC.

This rearrangement joins TRBV3-1 (or the pseudogene TRBV3-2) to TRBJ1-1; no clear D. Trimming cost V 4 bases and J 5 bases, with 14 bases left between them. Per germline, CDR1 LGHDT and CDR2 YNNKEL (reference sequence). The CDR3 spans 14 residues. As DNA, the CDR3 is TGTGCCAGCAGCCCCGAGGGTGTTAGGACTGAAGCTTTCTTT. It is translated as CASSPEGVRTEAFF.

This chain links TRBV27 with TRBJ2-7; possibly TRBD2 for D (5 bases). CDR3 size: 14 residues. Germline-derived CDR1 and CDR2 are MNHEY and SMNVEV (reference sequence). V was cut by 4 bases and J by 1 base, with 11 bases left in between. CDR3 DNA sequence: TGTGCCAGCAGTTCCGGGATGGGGTCCTACGAGCAGTACTTC. It encodes CASSSGMGSYEQYF.

DNA of the CDR3: TGTGCCAGCAGCGACGGACTAGTTCCTTCCTACGAGCAGTACTTC. Amino acid sequence: CASSDGLVPSYEQYF. The chain employs TRBV5-6 and TRBJ2-7, with TRBD2 matching 7 bases. Germline assignment: CDR1 SGHDT and CDR2 YYEEEE. This CDR3 has 15 amino acids. V trimming: 4 bases; J trimming: 1 base; junction bases outside the gene matches: 8. Full variable domain (missing parts from reference TRBV5-6 and TRBJ2-7): DAGVTQSPTHLIKTRGQQVTLRCSPKSGHDTVSWYQQALGQGPQFIFQYYEEEERQRGNFPDRFSGHQFPNYSSELNVNALLLGDSALYLCASSDGLVPSYEQYFGPGTRLTVT.

This clone was detected only a few times. The chain has TRBV5-6 and TRBJ1-1, with a weak D call TRBD1 (6 bases). Trimming took 2 bases from V and 5 from J, leaving 13 bases between them. Germline values: CDR1 SGHDT, CDR2 YYEEEE. The CDR3 sequence is 14 residues long. The CDR3 sequence is CASSLIQGRTEAFF. The CDR3 DNA reads as TGTGCCAGCAGCTTAATACAGGGAAGAACTGAAGCTTTCTTT.

This chain uses TRBV28 with TRBJ2-2; D is perhaps TRBD1 (7 bases). Per the germline V gene, CDR1 is MDHEN and CDR2 is SYDVKM. V lost 5 bases to trimming and J lost 6 bases, with 19 bases between them. The CDR3 runs 16 residues. This CDR3 is CASSHQRPGGSGELFF. CDR3 sequence (DNA): TGTGCCAGCAGTCACCAGCGGCCAGGGGGGTCCGGGGAGCTGTTTTTT.

The chain couples TRBV9 to TRBJ2-3, with 11 positions matching TRBD2. There are 17 residues in the CDR3. Germline V CDR1 and CDR2: SGDLS, YYNGEE. The V gene end was trimmed by 0 bases and the J gene end by 5 bases; junction bases not matched to a gene: 8. The chain's CDR3 is CASSVVGSGRAGDTQYF. For the CDR3, the DNA is TGTGCCAGCAGCGTAGTGGGTAGCGGGAGGGCCGGAGATACGCAGTATTTT.

The chain employs TRBV30 and TRBJ2-5; 7 bases match TRBD2. Losses at the gene ends were 3 bases for V and 10 bases for J; bases not matched to a gene: 8. The germline CDR1 and CDR2 sequences are GTSNPN and SVGIG (reference sequence). This CDR3 region has 12 residues. For the CDR3, the DNA is TGTGCCTGGAGAGGACTAGTCGGTGACCAGTACTTC. It specifies CAWRGLVGDQYF.

The V call is TRBV5-1, the J call TRBJ1-4; D is unresolved. The CDR3 has 14 residues. V shed 0 bases and J shed 4 bases, with 7 bases lying between them. Germline V gene lookup returns CDR1 SGHRS and CDR2 YFSETQ. The CDR3 DNA sequence: TGCGCCAGCAGCTTGGGAGGCTATAATGAAAAACTGTTTTTT. Translation gives CASSLGGYNEKLFF.

The chain joins TRBV7-8 to TRBJ1-2; D is unresolved. Trimming left V 5 bases short and J 2 bases short, with 9 bases between. The CDR3 runs 13 residues. In germline, CDR1 is SGHVS, CDR2 FQNEAQ. The CDR3 protein is CASSPGINYGYTF. CDR3 in DNA: TGTGCCAGCAGCCCCGGGATCAACTATGGCTACACCTTC.

V and J are TRBV19 and TRBJ1-1; possible D gene TRBD1, 5 bases. V was trimmed by 5 bases and J by 1 base, leaving 20 bases between them. The CDR3 is 17 residues long. Germline V gene lookup returns CDR1 LNHDA and CDR2 SQIVND (reference sequence). CDR3 in amino acids: CASSPGYRSSSNTEAFF. CDR3 DNA: TGTGCCAGTAGTCCAGGGTACAGGTCATCATCGAACACTGAAGCTTTCTTT.

V usage is TRBV6-4 and J usage is TRBJ1-1, with D uncertain. Germline CDR1 reads MRHNA; CDR2 reads SNTAGT. Trimming removed 10 bases from V and 1 base from J, with 19 bases in between. The CDR3 spans 15 residues. CDR3 DNA sequence: TGTGCCAACCTATCGGGTTCCTTTACGAACACTGAAGCTTTCTTT. Translated, it gives CANLSGSFTNTEAFF.

The V call is TRBV7-2, the J call TRBJ2-7; D might be TRBD2 (5 bases). Germline V gene lookup returns CDR1 SGHTA and CDR2 FQGNSA. Trimming left V 1 base short and J 5 bases short, with 12 bases between. CDR3 length: 14 amino acids. Here the CDR3 DNA reads TGTGCCAGCAGCTTAGGAGCCGGGATGGACGAGCAGTACGTC. Translation: CASSLGAGMDEQYV.

This clone has more than one count but fewer than ten. This sample also contains other DNA sequences that code for the same CDR3. J is TRBJ1-2 and V is TRBV20-1; D call uncertain. The CDR3 is 12 amino acids. Trimming took 3 bases from V and 2 from J, leaving 7 bases between them. The germline V gene encodes CDR1 DFQATT and CDR2 SNEGSKA (reference sequence). The CDR3 loop is CSASSGNYGYTF. The CDR3 DNA is TGCAGTGCTAGTTCGGGGAACTATGGCTACACCTTC.

This chain links TRBV5-6 with TRBJ1-6, with D perhaps TRBD1 (6 bases). The germline V and J ends were trimmed by 1 base and 4 bases, with 9 bases remaining between them. Germline values: CDR1 SGHDT, CDR2 YYEEEE. The CDR3 totals 15 residues. The CDR3 DNA follows: TGTGCCAGCAGCTTGAGGGGGAGTTATAATTCACCCCTCCACTTT. Amino acid sequence: CASSLRGSYNSPLHF.

This chain connects TRBV11-2 to TRBJ1-1; maybe TRBD1 (5 bases). Trimming took off 1 base at V and 11 bases at J, with 14 bases between the two ends. This CDR3 is 13 amino acids long. Germline V gives CDR1 SGHAT, CDR2 FQNNGV. The chain's CDR3 is CASSLGVLGGAFF. The CDR3 bases are TGTGCCAGCAGCTTAGGGGTCTTGGGGGGTGCTTTCTTT.

The rearrangement links TRBV18 to TRBJ2-5, with TRBD1 matching over 7 bases. This CDR3 has 16 amino acids. Germline V gene data show CDR1 as KGHSH and CDR2 as LQKENI. Trimming took 3 bases from V and 4 from J; bases not matched to a gene: 11. CDR3 DNA: TGTGCCAGCTCACCGAGCCAACAGGGGTCGGGAGAGACCCAGTACTTC. Residues: CASSPSQQGSGETQYF.

This clone was observed a few times. This sequence joins TRBV30 and TRBJ1-6; 8 bases line up with TRBD1. CDR1 GTSNPN and CDR2 SVGIG come from the germline V gene (reference sequence). This CDR3 is built from 13 residues. CDR3 residues: CAILQGGSSPLHF. The CDR3 DNA follows: TGTGCTATACTACAGGGGGGTAGTTCACCCCTCCACTTT.

This clone occurred a few times. The junction differs from germline at one of its ends, possibly a read error. The DNA of the CDR3 is TGTGCCAGCAGTTTAGCTCTCGGTGTCTCCGGCAATGAGCAGTTCTTC. Its protein product is CASSLALGVSGNEQFF. The rearrangement links TRBV7-2 to TRBJ2-1; D is unclear. Germline V CDR1 and CDR2: SGHTA, FQGNSA. The CDR3 is 16 residues long.

There are a few counts of this clone. The chain is built from TRBV12-3 or TRBV12-4 and TRBJ1-2; D remains unclear. The CDR3 loop spans 13 amino acids. V was trimmed by 2 bases and J by 5 bases, leaving 9 bases between them. This CDR3 is CASSLKRDYGYTF. DNA of the CDR3: TGTGCCAGCAGTTTAAAGAGGGATTATGGCTACACCTTC.

The rearrangement joins TRBV19 to TRBJ1-2; no firm D call. Trimming cost V 5 bases and J 3 bases, with 13 bases left between them. The CDR3 runs 14 residues. Germline-derived CDR1 and CDR2 are LNHDA and SQIVND (reference sequence). The CDR3 spells CASSPSIQDYGYTF. The CDR3 bases are TGTGCCAGTAGTCCCAGCATCCAGGACTATGGCTACACCTTC.

The chain links TRBV2 to TRBJ2-3, with D possibly matching TRBD1 (6 bases). Germline assignment: CDR1 SNHLY and CDR2 FYNNEI. The CDR3 length is 14 residues. V lost 3 bases, J lost 5 bases, and 12 bases lay in between. The CDR3 here is CASSEHRAEDTQYF. In nucleotides, the CDR3 is TGTGCCAGCAGTGAGCACAGGGCCGAAGATACGCAGTATTTT.

This clone is a singleton in its sample. The V gene is TRBV25-1, the J gene TRBJ2-2; D perhaps matches TRBD2 (6 bases). V was clipped by 3 bases and J by 6 bases, with 14 bases between them. The CDR3 spans 15 residues. From germline, CDR1 is MGHDK and CDR2 SYGVNS. CDR3 protein: CASSEPTGTPGELFF. The DNA of the CDR3 is TGTGCCAGCAGTGAGCCAACCGGGACTCCCGGGGAGCTGTTTTTT.